These 7 T cell receptor beta chains share one sample of origin, sequenced in a study of blood T cell repertoires in COVID-19. Libraries were prepared by immunoSEQ multiplex PCR; TCRdb keeps only in-frame clonotypes and omits some of them. In the table there are around 90,000 clones, about 82% of which are singletons. The sequencing sample was made of peripheral blood. All receptors come from a woman in her 70s with active or convalescent COVID-19.

The chain employs TRBV24-1 and TRBJ1-5; 7 bases are shared with TRBD1. V shed 0 bases and J 7 bases; nucleotides not matched to a gene: 2. CDR1 KGHDR and CDR2 SFDVKD come from the germline V gene. CDR3 length: 14 amino acids. The CDR3 here is CATSDLTGEQPQHF. The CDR3 DNA reads TGTGCCACCAGTGATTTGACAGGGGAGCAGCCCCAGCATTTT.

V and J are TRBV28 and TRBJ1-2, with D perhaps TRBD1 (6 bases). V lost 2 bases to trimming and J lost 3 bases, with 13 bases between them. Germline V gene sequence: CDR1 MDHEN, CDR2 SYDVKM. The CDR3 is 15 residues long. CDR3 DNA sequence: TGTGCCAGCAGTTTAAACACAGGGATGTACTATGGCTACACCTTC. Translated, it gives CASSLNTGMYYGYTF.

The chain couples TRBV18 to TRBJ1-2, with TRBD1 matching over 9 bases. V was clipped by 0 bases and J by 3 bases; unmatched bases: 5. Looked up from germline, CDR1 is KGHSH and CDR2 is LQKENI. The CDR3 runs 16 residues. The CDR3: CASSPPQGAGYYGYTF. The CDR3 coding sequence is TGTGCCAGCTCACCACCACAGGGGGCTGGTTACTATGGCTACACCTTC.

V gene TRBV7-9 combines with J gene TRBJ2-6; D is unclear. The CDR3 has 13 residues. Trimming stripped 2 bases from V and 10 bases from J, with 9 bases between. Germline CDR1 and CDR2: SEHNR and FQNEAQ (reference sequence). In DNA form, the CDR3 reads TGTGCCAGCAGCTTATACAGTACAAACGTCCTGACTTTC. It translates to CASSLYSTNVLTF.

The rearrangement joins TRBV3-1 (or the pseudogene TRBV3-2) to TRBJ2-2; a weak D match, TRBD1 (6 bases). This CDR3 is 16 amino acids long. The germline gives CDR1 LGHDT, CDR2 YNNKEL (reference sequence). V lost 7 bases and J lost 6, with 21 bases in between. The CDR3 DNA follows: TGTGCCAGCAAGGACACTACAGGGCTAGGAGCCGGGGAGCTGTTTTTT. Its translation is CASKDTTGLGAGELFF.

The chain links TRBV3-1 (or the pseudogene TRBV3-2) to TRBJ2-5; TRBD1 matches at 12 bases. This CDR3 is 17 amino acids long. Trimming at V came to 7 bases and at J to 4 bases, leaving 13 bases not matched to a gene. The germline CDR1 and CDR2 sequences are LGHDT and YNNKEL (reference sequence). The chain's CDR3 is CASNRREGQGAGETQYF. The CDR3, as DNA: TGTGCCAGCAACCGGAGAGAGGGACAGGGGGCGGGAGAGACCCAGTACTTC.

CDR3 residues: CATGLVQETQYF. In nucleotides, the CDR3 is TGTGCCACCGGACTAGTCCAAGAGACCCAGTACTTC. This chain joins TRBV6-5 and TRBJ2-5; 7 bases line up with TRBD2. Germline loops: CDR1 MNHEY, CDR2 SVGAGI. The V and J ends lost 10 bases and 1 base, in that order; junction bases with no gene match: 3. This CDR3 region has 12 residues.